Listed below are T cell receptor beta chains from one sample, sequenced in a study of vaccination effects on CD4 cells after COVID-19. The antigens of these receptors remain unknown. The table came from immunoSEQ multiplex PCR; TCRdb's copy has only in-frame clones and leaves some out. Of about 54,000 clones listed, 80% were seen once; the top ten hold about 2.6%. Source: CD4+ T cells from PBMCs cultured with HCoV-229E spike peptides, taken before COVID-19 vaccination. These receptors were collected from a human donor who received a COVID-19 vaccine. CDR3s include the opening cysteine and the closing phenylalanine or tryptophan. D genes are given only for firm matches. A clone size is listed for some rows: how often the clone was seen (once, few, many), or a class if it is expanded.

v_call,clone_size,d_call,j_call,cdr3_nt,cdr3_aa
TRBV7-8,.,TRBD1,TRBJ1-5,TGTGCCAGCAGCTTATACCCGAGGGACAGGGGGCGAACTAATAGCAATCAGCCCCAGCATTTT,CASSLYPRDRGRTNSNQPQHF
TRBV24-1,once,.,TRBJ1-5,TGTGCCACCAGCCCCGCGGGGGGGAATCAGCCCCAGCATTTT,CATSPAGGNQPQHF
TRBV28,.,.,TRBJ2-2,TGTGCCAGCGTTGACACCTCCGGATCCGGGGAGCTGTTTTTT,CASVDTSGSGELFF
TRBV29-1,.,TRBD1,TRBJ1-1,TGCAGCGTTGAGGCAGGGGGCGACACTGAAGCTTTCTTT,CSVEAGGDTEAFF
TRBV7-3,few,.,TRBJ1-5,TGTGCCAGCAGCCGAGAGGGTGGGCAGCCCCAGCATTTT,CASSREGGQPQHF
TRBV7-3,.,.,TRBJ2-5,TGTGCCAGCAGCTTAGGTCAGGGTGGAATGGAGACCCAGTACTTC,CASSLGQGGMETQYF
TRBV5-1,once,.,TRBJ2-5,TGCGCCAGCAGCCAAGACATTGGAGAGACCCAGTACTTC,CASSQDIGETQYF
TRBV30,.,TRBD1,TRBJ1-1,TGTGCCTGGAGTGTACAGGGGTTGGGGGACACTGAAGCTTTCTTT,CAWSVQGLGDTEAFF
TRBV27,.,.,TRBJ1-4,TGTGCCAGCAGTTCAGGCGGGACTAATGAAAAACTGTTTTTT,CASSSGGTNEKLFF
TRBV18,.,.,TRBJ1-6,TGTGCCAGCTCACCTCAGGACCGCAATTCACCCCTCCACTTT,CASSPQDRNSPLHF
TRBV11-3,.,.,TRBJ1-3,TGTGCCAGCAGCTCGGGCTCTGGAAACACCATATATTTT,CASSSGSGNTIYF
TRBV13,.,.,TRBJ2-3,TGTGCCAGCAGCCGCTTTGGGAGCGCAGATACGCAGTATTTT,CASSRFGSADTQYF
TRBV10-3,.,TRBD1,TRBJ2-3,TGTGCCATCAGTGAGGAAGGGGGCCGGGATACGCAGTATTTT,CAISEEGGRDTQYF
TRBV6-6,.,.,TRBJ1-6,TGTGCCAGCAGTTACCTGCGGGCCGAAAATTCACCCCTCCACTTT,CASSYLRAENSPLHF
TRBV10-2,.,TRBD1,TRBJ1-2,TGCGCCAGCAGTGACCAAAGGGACAGCGCTAACTATGGCTACACCTTC,CASSDQRDSANYGYTF
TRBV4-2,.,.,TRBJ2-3,TGTGCCAGCAGCCACCCGGGGACGGTCACAGATACGCAGTATTTT,CASSHPGTVTDTQYF
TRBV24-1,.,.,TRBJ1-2,TGTGCCACCAGTGATACCGGGACGGGGAGTAACTATGGCTACACCTTC,CATSDTGTGSNYGYTF
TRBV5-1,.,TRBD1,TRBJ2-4,TGCGCCAGCAGTTCGGGACAGGGTGTATACATTCAGTACTTC,CASSSGQGVYIQYF
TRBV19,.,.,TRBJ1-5,TGTGCCAGTAGTATAGGAACAGCCCTTAGCAATCAGCCCCAGCATTTT,CASSIGTALSNQPQHF
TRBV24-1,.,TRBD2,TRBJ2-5,TGTGCCACCAGTGACCAAATTGCCGGGGGAGGGATGAAGACCCAGTACTTC,CATSDQIAGGGMKTQYF
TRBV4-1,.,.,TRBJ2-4,TGCGCCAGCAGCCAAGAAGTAAAAAACATTCAGTACTTC,CASSQEVKNIQYF
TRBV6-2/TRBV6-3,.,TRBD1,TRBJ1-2,TGTGCCAGCAGCAACGGACAGGGCGCCTATGGCTACACCTTC,CASSNGQGAYGYTF
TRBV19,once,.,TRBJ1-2,TGTGCCAGTACTCCCTCCATCACCAATCCCTTTAGCATTACCTTC,CASTPSITNPFSITF